The rows below give T cell receptor beta chains drawn from one sample of a study of glioma-infiltrating T cells after dendritic cell vaccination. Using immunoSEQ multiplex PCR, the repertoire was profiled, and TCRdb retains in-frame clones only, with some absent. The sample lists 65,000 to 80,000 clones, 81% occurring once. The sequencing used blood, collected before dendritic cell vaccination. The receptors come from a human donor with glioblastoma. CDR3s include the opening cysteine and the closing phenylalanine or tryptophan. Fields, in order: J gene, D gene, V gene, clone size, CDR3 protein, CDR3 DNA. The D gene is left open where the match is weak. For some rows the clone size is stated as once, few or many, or as a class when expanded; others skip it.

J: TRBJ1-6
D: NA
V: TRBV2
size: NA
CDR3: CASRQNSPLHF
DNA: TGTGCCAGCAGGCAGAATTCACCCCTCCACTTT

J: TRBJ2-1
D: TRBD1
V: TRBV2
size: NA
CDR3: CASSWDSSYNEQFF
DNA: TGTGCCAGCAGTTGGGACAGCTCCTACAATGAGCAGTTCTTC

J: TRBJ2-4
D: NA
V: TRBV6-1
size: NA
CDR3: CASSARDLKNIQYF
DNA: TGTGCCAGCAGTGCCCGGGATCTCAAAAACATTCAGTACTTC

J: TRBJ2-7
D: TRBD1
V: TRBV5-1
size: NA
CDR3: CASSAFGQGWDEQYF
DNA: TGCGCCAGCAGCGCTTTTGGACAGGGGTGGGACGAGCAGTACTTC

J: TRBJ1-2
D: NA
V: TRBV28
size: NA
CDR3: CASSKDSYGYTF
DNA: TGTGCCAGCAGTAAGGACAGCTATGGCTACACCTTC

J: TRBJ1-5
D: NA
V: TRBV19
size: NA
CDR3: CASSIGQSNQPQHF
DNA: TGTGCCAGTAGTATAGGACAGAGCAATCAGCCCCAGCATTTT

J: TRBJ2-7
D: TRBD2
V: TRBV6-5
size: NA
CDR3: CASIDRSGAYEQYF
DNA: TGTGCCAGCATCGATCGCAGCGGGGCCTACGAGCAGTACTTC

J: TRBJ2-5
D: TRBD1
V: TRBV5-6
size: NA
CDR3: CASSYGTGKQETQYF
DNA: TGTGCCAGCAGCTACGGGACAGGAAAACAAGAGACCCAGTACTTC

J: TRBJ1-1
D: NA
V: TRBV4-3
size: NA
CDR3: CASSQSPAVDTEAFF
DNA: TGCGCCAGCAGCCAAAGCCCTGCGGTGGACACTGAAGCTTTCTTT

J: TRBJ1-1
D: TRBD1
V: TRBV2
size: NA
CDR3: CASSARTGGEAFF
DNA: TGTGCCAGCAGTGCAAGGACAGGCGGTGAAGCTTTCTTT

J: TRBJ2-5
D: NA
V: TRBV29-1
size: NA
CDR3: CSVEVSRGETQYF
DNA: TGCAGCGTTGAAGTTTCCAGGGGAGAGACCCAGTACTTC

J: TRBJ1-6
D: TRBD1
V: TRBV5-1
size: NA
CDR3: CASSLHEGQGNSPLHF
DNA: TGCGCCAGCAGCTTGCACGAGGGACAGGGGAATTCACCCCTCCACTTT

J: TRBJ1-5
D: TRBD1
V: TRBV4-2
size: NA
CDR3: CASSPRTGGLQPQHF
DNA: TGTGCCAGCAGCCCTAGGACAGGGGGCCTTCAGCCCCAGCATTTT

J: TRBJ1-1
D: NA
V: TRBV6-5
size: NA
CDR3: CASSYSKQGFPEAFF
DNA: TGTGCCAGCAGTTACTCGAAGCAGGGGTTTCCTGAAGCTTTCTTT

J: TRBJ2-7
D: NA
V: TRBV7-2
size: NA
CDR3: CASSLSHRSLSPAYEQYF
DNA: TGTGCCAGCAGCTTATCTCACAGGTCCCTTAGCCCTGCCTACGAGCAGTACTTC

J: TRBJ2-5
D: NA
V: TRBV19
size: NA
CDR3: CASSPSGTTEETQYF
DNA: TGTGCCAGTAGCCCCTCCGGGACAACAGAAGAGACCCAGTACTTC

J: TRBJ1-2
D: TRBD1
V: TRBV30
size: NA
CDR3: CAWSDPLGQINYGYTF
DNA: TGTGCCTGGAGTGACCCGTTGGGACAGATAAACTATGGCTACACCTTC

J: TRBJ2-2
D: NA
V: TRBV2
size: NA
CDR3: CASSENGQNTGELFF
DNA: TGTGCCAGCAGTGAGAACGGACAGAACACCGGGGAGCTGTTTTTT

J: TRBJ2-3
D: NA
V: TRBV12-5
size: NA
CDR3: CASAPLSGQLTDTQYF
DNA: TGTGCTAGTGCCCCATTAAGCGGCCAACTTACAGATACGCAGTATTTT

J: TRBJ1-5
D: NA
V: TRBV12-5
size: NA
CDR3: CASGLNRDGLWPQHF
DNA: TGTGCTAGTGGTTTGAACAGGGACGGTCTTTGGCCCCAGCATTTT

J: TRBJ1-1
D: NA
V: TRBV30
size: NA
CDR3: CAWTQGMNTEAFF
DNA: TGTGCCTGGACGCAGGGAATGAACACTGAAGCTTTCTTT

J: TRBJ1-6
D: TRBD1
V: TRBV5-4
size: NA
CDR3: CASSPGTGENNSPLHF
DNA: TGTGCCAGCAGCCCTGGGACAGGGGAGAATAATTCACCCCTCCACTTT

J: TRBJ2-7
D: NA
V: TRBV30
size: NA
CDR3: CALSGNYEQYF
DNA: TGTGCCCTATCAGGAAACTACGAGCAGTACTTC

J: TRBJ2-2
D: NA
V: TRBV2
size: NA
CDR3: CASSVAAPGELFF
DNA: TGTGCCAGCAGTGTAGCGGCTCCCGGGGAGCTGTTTTTT

J: TRBJ1-4
D: TRBD1
V: TRBV6-1
size: NA
CDR3: CASSVGPQGLKLFF
DNA: TGTGCCAGCAGTGTAGGCCCACAGGGGCTGAAACTGTTTTTT

J: TRBJ1-5
D: NA
V: TRBV2
size: NA
CDR3: CASRLDNNQPQHF
DNA: TGTGCCAGCAGATTAGACAACAATCAGCCCCAGCATTTT

J: TRBJ1-2
D: NA
V: TRBV6-5
size: few
CDR3: CASSYPQGSNYGYTF
DNA: TGTGCCAGCAGTTACCCCCAGGGATCTAACTATGGCTACACCTTC

J: TRBJ2-1
D: NA
V: TRBV5-8
size: NA
CDR3: CASSTRFF
DNA: TGTGCCAGCAGCACGAGGTTCTTC

J: TRBJ1-6
D: NA
V: TRBV2
size: once
CDR3: CASSVGGSYNSPLHF
DNA: TGTGCCAGCAGCGTAGGGGGCTCCTATAATTCACCCCTCCACTTT

J: TRBJ2-2
D: NA
V: TRBV14
size: NA
CDR3: CASSQEFGGELFF
DNA: TGTGCCAGCAGCCAAGAGTTCGGCGGGGAGCTGTTTTTT

J: TRBJ2-1
D: TRBD2
V: TRBV5-1
size: NA
CDR3: CASSLRASGGPYNEQFF
DNA: TGCGCCAGCAGCTTGAGGGCTAGCGGGGGGCCTTACAATGAGCAGTTCTTC

J: TRBJ2-1
D: TRBD2
V: TRBV15
size: NA
CDR3: CATSRGSSGGPNEQFF
DNA: TGTGCCACCAGCAGAGGGAGTAGCGGGGGGCCCAATGAGCAGTTCTTC

J: TRBJ2-3
D: NA
V: TRBV18
size: once
CDR3: CASSPAALPGQTTDTQYF
DNA: TGTGCCAGCTCACCAGCCGCGCTACCCGGACAGACAACAGATACGCAGTATTTT

J: TRBJ2-7
D: NA
V: TRBV7-3
size: few
CDR3: CASSLQGTDEQYF
DNA: TGTGCCAGCAGCTTGCAGGGGACCGACGAGCAGTACTTC

J: TRBJ1-5
D: TRBD1
V: TRBV2
size: NA
CDR3: CASSGQGSNQPQHF
DNA: TGTGCCAGCAGTGGACAGGGCTCTAATCAGCCCCAGCATTTT

J: TRBJ2-3
D: NA
V: TRBV6-4
size: NA
CDR3: CASSETVTDTQYF
DNA: TGTGCCAGCAGTGAAACGGTAACAGATACGCAGTATTTT

J: TRBJ2-5
D: TRBD1
V: TRBV14
size: NA
CDR3: CASSQGGTGKETQYF
DNA: TGTGCCAGCAGCCAAGGGGGGACAGGGAAAGAGACCCAGTACTTC

J: TRBJ2-5
D: TRBD2
V: TRBV5-1
size: NA
CDR3: CASSSGTSPKVETQYF
DNA: TGCGCCAGCAGCTCCGGGACTAGCCCCAAAGTGGAGACCCAGTACTTC

J: TRBJ1-6
D: NA
V: TRBV11-2
size: NA
CDR3: CASSLDRNSPLHF
DNA: TGTGCCAGCAGCTTAGACAGGAATTCACCCCTCCACTTT

J: TRBJ1-1
D: NA
V: TRBV6-5
size: once
CDR3: CASSYEAVMNTEAFF
DNA: TGTGCCAGCAGTTACGAAGCGGTCATGAACACTGAAGCTTTCTTT

J: TRBJ1-4
D: NA
V: TRBV5-4
size: few
CDR3: CASSRGSTNEKLFF
DNA: TGTGCCAGCAGCCGGGGGTCAACTAATGAAAAACTGTTTTTT

J: TRBJ1-5
D: NA
V: TRBV19
size: once
CDR3: CASSIQWGQHEPQHF
DNA: TGTGCCAGTAGTATACAGTGGGGGCAGCATGAGCCCCAGCATTTT

J: TRBJ1-2
D: NA
V: TRBV2
size: few
CDR3: CASSPRTDDYGYTF
DNA: TGTGCCAGCAGTCCCCGGACAGATGACTATGGCTACACCTTC

J: TRBJ1-4
D: TRBD1
V: TRBV5-8
size: NA
CDR3: CASSPTGVPNEKLFF
DNA: TGTGCCAGCAGCCCGACAGGGGTCCCTAATGAAAAACTGTTTTTT

J: TRBJ2-7
D: NA
V: TRBV6-6
size: NA
CDR3: CASSWGGQAYEQYF
DNA: TGTGCCAGCAGCTGGGGAGGACAGGCCTACGAGCAGTACTTC

J: TRBJ2-1
D: TRBD1
V: TRBV5-1
size: once
CDR3: CASSLQGAQVNEQFF
DNA: TGCGCCAGCAGCTTACAGGGGGCTCAGGTAAATGAGCAGTTCTTC

J: TRBJ2-6
D: NA
V: TRBV30
size: many
CDR3: CALTRGSGANVLTF
DNA: TGTGCCTTAACTCGGGGATCTGGGGCCAACGTCCTGACTTTC

J: TRBJ2-1
D: TRBD1
V: TRBV14
size: NA
CDR3: CASSPEGQGAVYNEQFF
DNA: TGTGCCAGCAGCCCCGAAGGACAGGGGGCGGTGTACAATGAGCAGTTCTTC

J: TRBJ1-1
D: TRBD1
V: TRBV6-1
size: NA
CDR3: CASSEGQGNTEAFF
DNA: TGTGCCAGCAGTGAAGGACAGGGAAACACTGAAGCTTTCTTT

J: TRBJ2-7
D: NA
V: TRBV5-1
size: NA
CDR3: CASSLEQGRLTEQYF
DNA: TGCGCCAGCAGCTTGGAACAGGGAAGGTTAACCGAGCAGTACTTC

J: TRBJ2-1
D: TRBD2
V: TRBV5-4
size: NA
CDR3: CASSLDTSGAEQFF
DNA: TGTGCCAGCAGCTTGGATACTAGCGGGGCCGAGCAGTTCTTC

J: TRBJ1-3
D: NA
V: TRBV7-2
size: NA
CDR3: CASSLVTGLRTGNTIYF
DNA: TGTGCCAGCAGCTTAGTTACAGGGCTTCGTACTGGAAACACCATATATTTT

J: TRBJ2-1
D: NA
V: TRBV30
size: NA
CDR3: CAWSYGGQNNEQFF
DNA: TGTGCCTGGAGTTACGGGGGGCAGAACAATGAGCAGTTCTTC

J: TRBJ2-3
D: TRBD2
V: TRBV29-1
size: NA
CDR3: CSGNELVGGGGDRMAQYF
DNA: TGCAGCGGCAACGAACTGGTGGGTGGCGGGGGGGACCGGATGGCGCAGTATTTT

J: TRBJ1-6
D: TRBD1
V: TRBV5-8
size: NA
CDR3: CASSLTGGRNSPLHF
DNA: TGTGCCAGCAGCTTGACAGGGGGTCGGAATTCACCCCTCCACTTT

J: TRBJ2-7
D: TRBD1
V: TRBV5-1
size: NA
CDR3: CASSYGLDRASYEQYF
DNA: TGCGCCAGCAGCTATGGTTTGGACAGGGCTTCCTACGAGCAGTACTTC